These 26 T cell receptor beta chains were sequenced from one sample in a study of T-cell reconstitution after alpha-beta-depleted transplantation in children. Unique molecular identifiers tagged the TCRbeta library. TCRdb redid the calling of the PCR reads with MiXCR, one entry per CDR3 protein. Of 550,000 to 600,000 distinct CDR3 sequences detected, about 23% appear once; the ten largest clones hold roughly 14%. The sample in question was PBMCs, mostly from graft donor cells, obtained 360 days after TCRalphabeta/CD19-depleted stem cell transplant. The source is a boy under three years old who had a stem cell transplant for acute myeloid leukemia, so the T cells may come from the graft donor.

The chain combines TRBV6-1 with TRBJ2-7, with TRBD2 matching 8 bases. J gave up 2 bases and V 2 bases, and 5 bases lay outside the gene matches. Germline loops: CDR1 MNHNS, CDR2 SASEGT. The CDR3 runs 15 residues. This CDR3 is CASSEFGGGPYEQYV. In DNA form, the CDR3 reads TGTGCCAGCAGTGAATTCGGGGGGGGCCCCTACGAGCAGTACGTC.

Ten or more counts support this clonotype. The V call is TRBV20-1, the J call TRBJ1-1, with D hard to call. This CDR3 region has 11 residues. Trimming left V 4 bases short and J 5 bases short, with 8 bases between. Looked up from germline, CDR1 is DFQATT and CDR2 is SNEGSKA (reference sequence). As DNA, the CDR3 is TGCAGTGCTACTTGGGGAACTGAAGCTTTCTTT. Its protein is CSATWGTEAFF.

For this clonotype: With a much larger clone just one base away, this may be a read error. This chain links TRBV13 with TRBJ2-6; 8 nucleotides match TRBD2. V dropped 5 bases and J dropped 2; count of bases not matched to a gene: 11. Germline CDR1 PRHDT, CDR2 FYEKMQ (reference sequence). This CDR3 comprises 18 residues. The CDR3 DNA reads TGTGCCAGCAGCCCATGCGGGACTAGGCCTGCTGGGGCCAACGTCCTGACTTTC. It encodes CASSPCGTRPAGANVLTF.

Only a few counts were recorded for this clonotype. The chain uses TRBV7-2 and TRBJ2-7; D gene uncertain. V lost 1 base to trimming and J lost 2 bases, with 12 bases between them. Germline CDR1 reads SGHTA; CDR2 reads FQGNSA. This CDR3 has 15 residues. The CDR3 protein is CASSLDSRRTYEQYF. The DNA for the CDR3 is TGTGCCAGCAGCTTAGATAGCAGGCGCACCTACGAGCAGTACTTC.

This clonotype occurred a few times. This chain connects TRBV7-2 to TRBJ2-1; D is perhaps TRBD1 or TRBD2 (7 bases each). This CDR3 contains 16 residues. CDR1 and CDR2 from the germline V gene are SGHTA and FQGNSA. V was trimmed by 5 bases and J by 7 bases, leaving 21 bases between them. The DNA for the CDR3 is TGTGCCAGCAGCCAGGGGGGGCTATACGACAGAAATGAGCAGTTCTTC. Protein product: CASSQGGLYDRNEQFF.

The chain combines TRBV7-9 with TRBJ2-7, with D possibly being TRBD1 or TRBD2 (5 bases each). V lost 4 bases and J 3 bases, leaving 13 bases between the germline ends. Per germline, CDR1 SEHNR and CDR2 FQNEAQ (reference sequence). This CDR3 is 14 amino acids long. The CDR3 region is CASSSDSGLYEQYF. Written as DNA, the CDR3 is TGTGCCAGCAGCTCGGACTCAGGGCTCTACGAGCAGTACTTC. Full variable domain (rest looked up from reference TRBV7-9 and TRBJ2-7): DTGVSQNPRHKITKRGQNVTFRCDPISEHNRLYWYRQTLGQGPEFLTYFQNEAQLEKSRLLSDRFSAERPKGSFSTLEIQRTEQGDSAMYLCASSSDSGLYEQYFGPGTRLTVT.

The sample holds a few counts of this clonotype. The chain links TRBV30 to TRBJ2-3; unclear D gene. CDR1 is GTSNPN and CDR2 is SVGIG in the germline V gene (reference sequence). The CDR3 extends over 14 amino acids. V shed 6 bases and J shed 0 bases, with 13 bases lying between them. CDR3 loop: CACLDVTSTDTQYF. For the CDR3, the DNA is TGTGCCTGCCTTGATGTAACTAGCACAGATACGCAGTATTTT.

This clonotype was seen a few times. The chain carries TRBV5-1 and TRBJ1-2; D gene uncertain. The CDR3 contains 14 residues. V lost 4 bases and J 5 bases, leaving 15 bases between the germline ends. The germline CDR1 and CDR2 sequences are SGHRS and YFSETQ. The CDR3 region has the DNA TGCGCCAGCAGCCAGACATCGGGGTCTTATGGCTACACCTTC. This translates into CASSQTSGSYGYTF.

The chain uses TRBV28 and TRBJ2-7, with 11 bases identical to TRBD2. Trimming took 6 bases from V and 6 from J; bases not matched to a gene: 10. Germline CDR1 is MDHEN and CDR2 is SYDVKM. The CDR3 covers 15 residues. The CDR3 loop is CASRIMFSGGGEQYV. The CDR3 region has the DNA TGTGCCAGCAGGATTATGTTTAGCGGGGGGGGCGAGCAGTACGTC.

This clonotype came up a few times. The J gene is TRBJ1-5, the V gene TRBV29-1; unclear D gene. Germline-derived CDR1 and CDR2 are SQVTM and ANQGSEA. CDR3 length: 15 amino acids. V dropped 4 bases and J dropped 2 bases, with 15 bases sitting between them. Here the CDR3 DNA reads TGCAGCGTTGTGGCTGAGGGTGGGGGCAATCAGCCCCAGCATTTT. Translating gives CSVVAEGGGNQPQHF.

This clonotype was observed a handful of times. The rearrangement joins TRBV11-2 to TRBJ2-3; TRBD2 is a possible D gene (6 bases). V was pared by 2 bases and J by 0 bases, with 15 bases between. The germline CDR1 and CDR2 sequences are SGHAT and FQNNGV. This CDR3 has 17 amino acids. The CDR3 here is CASSLPPGGWSTDTQYF. Here the CDR3 DNA reads TGTGCCAGCAGCTTACCTCCCGGGGGTTGGAGCACAGATACGCAGTATTTT.

There are many counts of this clonotype. The rearrangement uses TRBV20-1 and TRBJ2-2, with D possibly matching TRBD2 (5 bases). Germline values: CDR1 DFQATT, CDR2 SNEGSKA (reference sequence). The CDR3 is 13 amino acids. Trimming removed 6 bases from V and 1 base from J, with 9 bases in between. The CDR3 DNA follows: TGCAGTGCCCCACGGGGGAACACCGGGGAGCTGTTTTTT. Protein: CSAPRGNTGELFF.

This sequence joins TRBV6-5 and TRBJ1-6; possible D gene TRBD1, 5 bases. CDR1 is MNHEY, CDR2 SVGAGI, per germline. The CDR3 contains 16 residues. The V and J ends lost 0 bases and 7 bases respectively, with 13 bases between them. This chain's CDR3 is CASSYSGLNRNSPLHF. For the CDR3, the DNA is TGTGCCAGCAGTTACTCAGGCCTCAACAGGAATTCACCCCTCCACTTT.

The V call is TRBV21-1, the J call TRBJ2-7; the DNA was not compared with TRBD1, the D call given in the table. TRBV21-1 constitutes a pseudogene. The CDR3 is 16 residues long. The CDR3, as DNA: TGTGCCAGCACCCAGACGGGACAGGGGAACACCTACGAGCAGTACTTC. Protein: CASTQTGQGNTYEQYF.

This clonotype was observed a handful of times. CDR3 coding DNA: TGCAGTGCTAGTGTACTAGCGGGGGGTCAAGAGACCCAGTACTTC. Its protein is CSASVLAGGQETQYF. The rearrangement uses TRBV20-1 and TRBJ2-5; the match to TRBD2 covers 12 bases. This CDR3 contains 15 residues. Germline-derived CDR1 and CDR2 are DFQATT and SNEGSKA (reference sequence). V shed 3 bases, J shed 2 bases, and the junction held 4 bases outside the gene matches.

This clonotype was counted a few times. The V gene is TRBV7-9, the J gene TRBJ2-7; 8 bases align to TRBD1. CDR1 and CDR2 (germline): SEHNR, FQNEAQ (reference sequence). Trimming cost V 5 bases and J 1 base; bases outside gene matches: 4. The CDR3 runs to 14 residues. The CDR3 DNA reads TGTGCCAGCAGCAAAACAGGGGGGTCCTACGAGCAGTACTTC. This encodes CASSKTGGSYEQYF. The whole variable domain, filled in from reference TRBV7-9 and TRBJ2-7, reads DTGVSQNPRHKITKRGQNVTFRCDPISEHNRLYWYRQTLGQGPEFLTYFQNEAQLEKSRLLSDRFSAERPKGSFSTLEIQRTEQGDSAMYLCASSKTGGSYEQYFGPGTRLTVT.

The rearrangement joins TRBV11-2 to TRBJ2-7; D may be TRBD1 (6 bases). The CDR3 runs 18 residues. V was clipped by 2 bases and J by 4 bases, with 24 bases between them. Germline V gene data show CDR1 as SGHAT and CDR2 as FQNNGV. Here the CDR3 DNA reads TGTGCCAGCAGCTTACTCGGACAGCCAAGTAGACGACCTTACGAGCAGTACGTC. Amino acid sequence: CASSLLGQPSRRPYEQYV.

This clonotype was recorded a few times. This sequence joins TRBV12-3 or TRBV12-4 and TRBJ2-1, with D possibly TRBD2 on 7 matching bases. The V gene lost 5 bases and the J gene lost 9 bases, with 20 bases spanning the gap. CDR3 size: 15 residues. DNA of the CDR3: TGTGCCAGCAGTGCGGGGGCTGGCCGCCGCCCTGAGCAGTTCTTC. It specifies CASSAGAGRRPEQFF.

This clonotype was observed a handful of times. The V gene is TRBV12-3 or TRBV12-4, the J gene TRBJ2-2; perhaps TRBD1 as D (5 bases). The CDR3 length is 15 residues. Trimming left V 0 bases short and J 4 bases short, with 9 bases between. In DNA, the CDR3 is TGTGCCAGCAGTTTAGCGTTAGGGGCCACCGGGGAGCTGTTTTTT. Its protein product is CASSLALGATGELFF.

This clonotype occurred a few times. This sequence joins TRBV4-1 and TRBJ1-1, with 9 bases that match TRBD1. The V segment lost 2 bases and the J segment 1 base; nucleotides outside the gene matches: 2. This CDR3 is 15 amino acids long. Germline values: CDR1 MGHRA, CDR2 YSYEKL. CDR3 sequence: CASSQTGGRNTEAFF. The CDR3 DNA is TGCGCCAGCAGCCAAACAGGGGGCAGGAACACTGAAGCTTTCTTT.

This clonotype was recorded a few times. The V call is TRBV30, the J call TRBJ2-5; D is uncertain. Germline V gene lookup returns CDR1 GTSNPN and CDR2 SVGIG (reference sequence). This CDR3 is built from 11 residues. Trimming pared 4 bases from V and 4 bases from J, leaving 7 bases between. The CDR3 region has the DNA TGTGCCTGGAAGGGTGCAGAGACCCAGTACTTC. It encodes CAWKGAETQYF.

This clonotype was seen repeatedly, ten times or more. In DNA form, the CDR3 reads TGTGCCAGCAGCACACCACCGACGCCCAATGAGCAGTTCTTC. Its protein product is CASSTPPTPNEQFF. The V gene is TRBV7-2, the J gene TRBJ2-1; D is uncertain. Germline loops: CDR1 SGHTA, CDR2 FQGNSA. The CDR3 runs to 14 residues. Trimming pared 5 bases from V and 6 bases from J, leaving 14 bases between.

This clonotype showed up just a few times. V usage is TRBV27 and J usage is TRBJ1-1; a weak D match, TRBD1 (6 bases). V lost 5 bases to trimming and J lost 4 bases, with 11 bases between them. CDR1 is MNHEY and CDR2 is SMNVEV in the germline V gene (reference sequence). The CDR3 covers 13 residues. The CDR3 region has the DNA TGTGCCAGCAGTATGACAGGACTCACTGAAGCTTTCTTT. This encodes CASSMTGLTEAFF.

This clonotype was picked up many times. The V call is TRBV6-1, the J call TRBJ2-7; D is undetermined. Trimming removed 7 bases from V and 3 bases from J, with 13 bases in between. The germline gives CDR1 MNHNS, CDR2 SASEGT. The CDR3 covers 13 residues. In DNA, the CDR3 is TGTGCCAGCAATAGCCGATGGGGCTACGAGCAGTACTTC. Encoded protein: CASNSRWGYEQYF.

This clonotype was observed a few times. The V call is TRBV7-6, the J call TRBJ2-1; D not certain. Germline V gene data show CDR1 as SGHVS and CDR2 as FNYEAQ. V was clipped by 4 bases and J by 0 bases, with 13 bases between them. The CDR3 covers 16 residues. The CDR3 nucleotides read TGTGCCAGCAGCTCTTTTACCTTCCTCTCCTACAATGAGCAGTTCTTC. This encodes CASSSFTFLSYNEQFF. The full variable domain, its missing parts supplied by reference TRBV7-6 and TRBJ2-1, is GAGVSQSPRYKVTKRGQDVALRCDPISGHVSLYWYRQALGQGPEFLTYFNYEAQQDKSGLPNDRFSAERPEGSISTLTIQRTEQRDSAMYRCASSSFTFLSYNEQFFGPGTRLTVL.

There are many counts of this clonotype. The V and J genes are TRBV29-1 and TRBJ2-4, with TRBD2 identical over 8 bases. The germline gives CDR1 SQVTM, CDR2 ANQGSEA. The CDR3 runs 15 residues. Trimming took 5 bases from V and 0 from J; bases not matched to a gene: 6. CDR3 sequence: CSVLAGGLAKNIQYF. For the CDR3, the DNA is TGCAGCGTTCTCGCGGGGGGTCTAGCCAAAAACATTCAGTACTTC.